This T cell receptor (beta chain) was observed in a study of T cell responses to AZD1222 COVID-19 vaccine. The wider study: The analysis combined second doses at about 4 or about 12 weeks. General observations from the study: It should be noted that donors were predominantly white British and more often female, and clonal diversity was possibly underestimated. At study baseline, merely roughly 6 AZD1222 recipients were seropositive. Spike was spanned by vaccine-associated CD4 TCRs, which were dominant at 160-218 and 743-854.

Concerning this clone: Its antigen is undetermined.

Clones were sequenced by immunoSEQ multiplex PCR, and TCRdb holds only the in-frame ones, with some missing. The table records 95,000 to 150,000 clones, about 90% of them present only once. This receptor was taken from an adult in good health. The sequencing here drew on peripheral blood, taken on day 0 of AZD1222 vaccination.

CDR3 coding DNA: TGTGCCAGTAGCCTCGGGACCGGGTTTGGGAACACCATATATTTT. It encodes CASSLGTGFGNTIYF. The rearrangement uses TRBV19 and TRBJ1-3, with D perhaps matching TRBD1 (5 bases). The CDR3 has 15 amino acids. V lost 6 bases, J lost 7 bases, and 19 bases lay in between. Germline V lookup: CDR1 LNHDA, CDR2 SQIVND (reference sequence).